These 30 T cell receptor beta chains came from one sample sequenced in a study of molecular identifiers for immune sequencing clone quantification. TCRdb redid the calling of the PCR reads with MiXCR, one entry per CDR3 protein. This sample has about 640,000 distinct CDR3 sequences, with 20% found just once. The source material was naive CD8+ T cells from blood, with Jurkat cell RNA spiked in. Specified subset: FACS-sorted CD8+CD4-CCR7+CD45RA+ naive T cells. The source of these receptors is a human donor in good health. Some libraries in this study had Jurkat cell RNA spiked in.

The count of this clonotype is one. The CDR3 region is CASSLRIAGWPWTGELFF. CDR3 bases: TGTGCCAGCAGCCTCCGGATAGCGGGGTGGCCGTGGACCGGGGAGCTGTTTTTT. The rearrangement joins TRBV7-8 to TRBJ2-2, with 8 bases lining up with TRBD2. The germline CDR1 and CDR2 sequences are SGHVS and FQNEAQ. With 5 bases clipped from V and 5 bases from J, the junction kept 16 bases outside the gene matches. The length of the CDR3 is 18 residues. The full variable domain, with the rest looked up from reference TRBV7-8 and TRBJ2-2, is GAGVSQSPRYKVAKRGQDVALRCDPISGHVSLFWYQQALGQGPEFLTYFQNEAQLDKSGLPSDRFFAERPEGSVSTLKIQRTQQEDSAVYLCASSLRIAGWPWTGELFFGEGSRLTVL.

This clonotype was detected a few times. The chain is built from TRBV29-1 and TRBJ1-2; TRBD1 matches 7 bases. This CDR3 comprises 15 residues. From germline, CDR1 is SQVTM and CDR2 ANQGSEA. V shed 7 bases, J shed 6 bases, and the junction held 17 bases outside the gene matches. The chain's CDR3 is CSAITPTGLLDGYTF. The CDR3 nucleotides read TGCAGCGCTATCACGCCGACAGGGCTTCTCGATGGCTACACCTTC. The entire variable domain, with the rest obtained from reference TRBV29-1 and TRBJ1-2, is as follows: SAVISQKPSRDICQRGTSLTIQCQVDSQVTMMFWYRQQPGQSLTLIATANQGSEATYESGFVIDKFPISRPNLTFSTLTVSNMSPEDSSIYLCSAITPTGLLDGYTFGSGTRLTVV.

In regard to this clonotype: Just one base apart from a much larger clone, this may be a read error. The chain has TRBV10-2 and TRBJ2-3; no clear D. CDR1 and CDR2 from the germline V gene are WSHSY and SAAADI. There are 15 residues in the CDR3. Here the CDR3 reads CASSEPLTSTDTLYF. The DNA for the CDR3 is TGCGCCAGCAGTGAGCCTCTAACCAGCACAGATACGCTGTATTTT.

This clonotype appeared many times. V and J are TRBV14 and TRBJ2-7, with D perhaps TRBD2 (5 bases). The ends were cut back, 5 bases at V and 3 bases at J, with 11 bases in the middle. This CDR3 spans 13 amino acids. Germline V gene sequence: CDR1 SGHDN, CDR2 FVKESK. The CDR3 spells CASSNVGVYEQYF. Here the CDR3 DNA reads TGTGCCAGCAGCAACGTCGGGGTCTACGAGCAGTACTTC.

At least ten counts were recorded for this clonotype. The CDR3 region has the DNA TGCGCCAGCAGCCAAGACTCGAGACTAGCGGGGGTGTACGAGCAGTACTTC. Translation: CASSQDSRLAGVYEQYF. V gene TRBV4-3 combines with J gene TRBJ2-7, with TRBD2 matching over 12 bases. CDR1 and CDR2 from the germline V gene are LGHNA and YSLEER. J was trimmed by 4 bases and V by 0 bases; bases with no gene match: 7. The length of the CDR3 is 17 residues.

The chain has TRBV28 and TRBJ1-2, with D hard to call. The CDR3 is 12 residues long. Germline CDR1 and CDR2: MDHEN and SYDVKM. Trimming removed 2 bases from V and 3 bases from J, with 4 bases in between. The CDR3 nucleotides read TGTGCCAGCAGTTTACCCCACTATGGCTACACCTTC. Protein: CASSLPHYGYTF.

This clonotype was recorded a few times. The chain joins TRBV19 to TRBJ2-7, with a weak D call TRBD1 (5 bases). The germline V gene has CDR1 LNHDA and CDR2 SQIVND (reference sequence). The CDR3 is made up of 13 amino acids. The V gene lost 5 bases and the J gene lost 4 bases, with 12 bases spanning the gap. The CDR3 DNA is TGTGCCAGTAGTCCAACAGGTCTGTACGAGCAGTACTTC. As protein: CASSPTGLYEQYF.

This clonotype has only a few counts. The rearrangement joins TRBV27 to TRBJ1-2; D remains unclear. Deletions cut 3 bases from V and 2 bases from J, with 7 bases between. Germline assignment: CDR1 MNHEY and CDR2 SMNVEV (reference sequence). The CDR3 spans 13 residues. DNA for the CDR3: TGTGCCAGCAGTTTTTCACAGAACTATGGCTACACCTTC. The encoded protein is CASSFSQNYGYTF.

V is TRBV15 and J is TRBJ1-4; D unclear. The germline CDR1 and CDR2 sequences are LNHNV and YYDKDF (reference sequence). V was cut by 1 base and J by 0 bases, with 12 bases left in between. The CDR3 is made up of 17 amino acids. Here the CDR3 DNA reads TGTGCCACCAGCAGAGGACCTACCCAGTCAACTAATGAAAAACTGTTTTTT. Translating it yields CATSRGPTQSTNEKLFF.

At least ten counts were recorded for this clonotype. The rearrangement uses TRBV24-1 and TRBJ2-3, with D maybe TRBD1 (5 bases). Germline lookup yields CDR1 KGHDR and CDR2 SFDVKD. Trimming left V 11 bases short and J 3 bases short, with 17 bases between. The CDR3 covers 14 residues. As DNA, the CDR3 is TGTGCCAACAACCCAGGGTTCAAAACAGATACGCAGTATTTT. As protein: CANNPGFKTDTQYF.

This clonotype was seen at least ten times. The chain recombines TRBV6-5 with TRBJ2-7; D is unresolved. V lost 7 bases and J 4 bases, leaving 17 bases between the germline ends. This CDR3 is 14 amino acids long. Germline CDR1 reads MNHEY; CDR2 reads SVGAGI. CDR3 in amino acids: CASTQDGMGYEQYF. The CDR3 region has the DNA TGTGCCAGCACCCAAGACGGAATGGGATACGAGCAGTACTTC.

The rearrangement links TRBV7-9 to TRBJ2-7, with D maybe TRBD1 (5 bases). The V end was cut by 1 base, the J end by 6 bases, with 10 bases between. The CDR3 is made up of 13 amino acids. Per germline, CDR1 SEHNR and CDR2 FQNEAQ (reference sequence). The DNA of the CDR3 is TGTGCCAGCAGCTTAGTCACAGGTTCCGAGCAGTACTTC. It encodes CASSLVTGSEQYF.

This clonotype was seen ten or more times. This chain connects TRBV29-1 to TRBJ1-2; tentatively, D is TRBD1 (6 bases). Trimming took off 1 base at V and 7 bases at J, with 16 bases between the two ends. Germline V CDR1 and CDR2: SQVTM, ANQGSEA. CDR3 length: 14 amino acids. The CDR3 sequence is CSVEGRVQGSGYTF. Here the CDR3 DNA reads TGCAGCGTTGAAGGAAGGGTACAGGGCAGTGGCTACACCTTC.

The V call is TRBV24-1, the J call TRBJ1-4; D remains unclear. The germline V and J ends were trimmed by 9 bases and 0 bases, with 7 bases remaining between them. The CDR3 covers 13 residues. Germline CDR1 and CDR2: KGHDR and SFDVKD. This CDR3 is CATSTATNEKLFF. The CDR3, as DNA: TGTGCCACCTCCACAGCAACTAATGAAAAACTGTTTTTT.

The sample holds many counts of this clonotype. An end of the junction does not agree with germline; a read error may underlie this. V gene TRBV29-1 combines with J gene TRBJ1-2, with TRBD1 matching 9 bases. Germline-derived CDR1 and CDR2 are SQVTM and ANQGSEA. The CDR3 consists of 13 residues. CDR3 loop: CSVMGQGKEGVAF. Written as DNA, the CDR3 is TGCAGCGTTATGGGACAGGGAAAGGAGGGAGTCGCCTTC.

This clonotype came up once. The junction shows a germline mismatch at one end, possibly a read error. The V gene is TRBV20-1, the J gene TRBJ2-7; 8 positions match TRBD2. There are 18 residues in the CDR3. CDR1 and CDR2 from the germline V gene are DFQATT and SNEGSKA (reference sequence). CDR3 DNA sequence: TGCAGTGCTAGAGACAGCTTGGTAGCGGGGCGCCTTTCCTACAAGCAGTACTTC. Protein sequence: CSARDSLVAGRLSYKQYF.

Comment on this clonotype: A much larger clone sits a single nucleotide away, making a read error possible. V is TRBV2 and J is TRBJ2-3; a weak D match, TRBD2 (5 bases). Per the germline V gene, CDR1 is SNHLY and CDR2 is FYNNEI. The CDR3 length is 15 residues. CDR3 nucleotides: TGTGCCAGTGACCCGGGGAGACTATCCACAGATACGCAGTGTTTT. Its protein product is CASDPGRLSTDTQCF.

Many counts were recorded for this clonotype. CDR3 DNA sequence: TGTGCCTGCGTGCCCCTTGGCGTCACTGAAGCTTTCTTT. Encoded protein: CACVPLGVTEAFF. This rearrangement joins TRBV6-2 or TRBV6-3 to TRBJ1-1; D is ambiguous. The ends were cut back, 11 bases at V and 4 bases at J, with 17 bases in the middle. The CDR3 consists of 13 residues. Looked up from germline, CDR1 is MNHEY and CDR2 is SVGEGT.

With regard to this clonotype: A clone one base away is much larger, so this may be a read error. CDR3 amino acids: CSADSGQASYEQYF. For the CDR3, the DNA is TGCAGTGCTGATTCGGGACAAGCCTCCTACGAGCAGTACTTC. The chain uses TRBV20-1 and TRBJ2-7, with D maybe TRBD1 (6 bases). Germline loops: CDR1 DFQATT, CDR2 SNEGSKA (reference sequence). CDR3 length: 14 residues. V was pared by 5 bases and J by 0 bases, with 14 bases between.

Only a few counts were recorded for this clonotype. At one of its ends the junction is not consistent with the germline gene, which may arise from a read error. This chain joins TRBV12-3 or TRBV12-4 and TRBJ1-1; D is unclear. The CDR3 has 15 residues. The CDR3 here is CASTARRGMNIEAFF. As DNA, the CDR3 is TGTGCCAGCACTGCTCGGCGGGGAATGAACATTGAAGCTTTCTTT.

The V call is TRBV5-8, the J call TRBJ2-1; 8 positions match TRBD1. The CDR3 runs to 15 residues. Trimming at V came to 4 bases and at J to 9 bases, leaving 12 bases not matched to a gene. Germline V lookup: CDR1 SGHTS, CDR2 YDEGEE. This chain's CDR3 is CASSLKGQAGGEQFF. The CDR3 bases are TGTGCCAGCAGCCTAAAGGGACAGGCTGGGGGTGAGCAGTTCTTC.

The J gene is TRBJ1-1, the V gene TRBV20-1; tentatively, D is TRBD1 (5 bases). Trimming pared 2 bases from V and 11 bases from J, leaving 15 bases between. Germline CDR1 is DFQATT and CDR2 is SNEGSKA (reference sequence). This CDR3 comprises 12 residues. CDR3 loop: CSARHGTQVAFF. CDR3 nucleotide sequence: TGCAGTGCTAGACACGGGACCCAGGTTGCTTTCTTT.

The CDR3 sequence: CSARNVPAGVDNEQFF. The CDR3, as DNA: TGCAGTGCTAGAAACGTACCAGCGGGGGTGGACAATGAGCAGTTCTTC. The chain couples TRBV20-1 to TRBJ2-1; TRBD2 matches at 8 bases. There are 16 residues in the CDR3. Germline V gene data show CDR1 as DFQATT and CDR2 as SNEGSKA (reference sequence). Losses at the gene ends were 2 bases for V and 5 bases for J; bases not matched to a gene: 11.

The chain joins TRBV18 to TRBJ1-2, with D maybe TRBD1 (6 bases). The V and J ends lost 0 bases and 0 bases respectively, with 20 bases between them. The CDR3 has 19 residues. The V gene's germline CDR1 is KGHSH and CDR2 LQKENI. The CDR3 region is CASSPPPGAVEWTNYGYTF. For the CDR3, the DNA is TGTGCCAGCTCACCACCCCCGGGGGCGGTAGAGTGGACTAACTATGGCTACACCTTC.

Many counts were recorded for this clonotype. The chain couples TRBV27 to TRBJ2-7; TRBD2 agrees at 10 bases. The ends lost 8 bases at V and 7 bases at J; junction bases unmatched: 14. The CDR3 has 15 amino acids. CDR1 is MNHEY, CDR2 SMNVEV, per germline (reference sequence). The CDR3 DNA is TGTGCCAGCCGCTGGGCAGCGGGAGGGCCTGGTGAGCAGTACTTC. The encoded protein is CASRWAAGGPGEQYF.

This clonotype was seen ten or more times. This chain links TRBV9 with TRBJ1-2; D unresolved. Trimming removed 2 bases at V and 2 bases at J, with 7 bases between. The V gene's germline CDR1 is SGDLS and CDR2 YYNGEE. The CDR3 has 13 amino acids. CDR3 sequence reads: CASSVSTNYGYTF. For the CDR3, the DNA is TGTGCCAGCAGCGTGTCCACAAACTATGGCTACACCTTC.

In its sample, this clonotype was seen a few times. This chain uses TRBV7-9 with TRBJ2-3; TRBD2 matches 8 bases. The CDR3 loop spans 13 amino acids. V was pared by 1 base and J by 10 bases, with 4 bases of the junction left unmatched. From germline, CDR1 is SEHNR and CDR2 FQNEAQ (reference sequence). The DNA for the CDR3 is TGTGCCAGCAGCTTAGGAGTAGCGGGATCGCAGTATTTT. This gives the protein CASSLGVAGSQYF.

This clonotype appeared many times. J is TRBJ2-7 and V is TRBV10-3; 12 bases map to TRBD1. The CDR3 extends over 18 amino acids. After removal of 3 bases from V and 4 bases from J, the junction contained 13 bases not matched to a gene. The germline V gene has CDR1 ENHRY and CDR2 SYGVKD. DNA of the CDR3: TGTGCCATCAGTGACCAAGCCCCCGGGGGACAGGGGGCTTACGAGCAGTACTTC. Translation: CAISDQAPGGQGAYEQYF.

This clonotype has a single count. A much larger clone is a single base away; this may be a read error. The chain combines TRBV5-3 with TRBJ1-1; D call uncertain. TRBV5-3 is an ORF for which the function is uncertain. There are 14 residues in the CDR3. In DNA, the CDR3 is TGTGCCAGCAGCTTGAATTGGGGAAAGTCTGAAGCTTCCTTT. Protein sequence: CASSLNWGKSEASF.

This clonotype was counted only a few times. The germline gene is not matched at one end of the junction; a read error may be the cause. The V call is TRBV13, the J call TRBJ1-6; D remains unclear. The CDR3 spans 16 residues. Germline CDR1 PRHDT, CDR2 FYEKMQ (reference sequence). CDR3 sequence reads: CAGSTGVTGTRSPLHF. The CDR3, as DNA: TGTGCCGGCAGCACCGGGGTAACGGGAACGCGTTCACCCCTCCACTTT.